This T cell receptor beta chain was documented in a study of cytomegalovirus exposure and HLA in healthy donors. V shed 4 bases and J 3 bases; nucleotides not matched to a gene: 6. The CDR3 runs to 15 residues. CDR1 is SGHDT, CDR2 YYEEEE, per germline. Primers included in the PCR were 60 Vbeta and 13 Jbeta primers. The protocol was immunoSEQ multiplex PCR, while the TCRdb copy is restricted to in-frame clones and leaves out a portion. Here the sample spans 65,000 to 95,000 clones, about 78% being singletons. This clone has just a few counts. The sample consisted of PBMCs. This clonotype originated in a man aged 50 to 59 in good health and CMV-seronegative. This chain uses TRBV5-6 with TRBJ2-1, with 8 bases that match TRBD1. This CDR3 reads CASSETGVFYNEQFF. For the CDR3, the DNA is TGTGCCAGCAGCGAGACAGGGGTCTTCTACAATGAGCAGTTCTTC.